This T cell receptor beta chain was retrieved from a study of blood T cell repertoires in COVID-19. Study background: From the United States, Italy and Spain came samples of acute and convalescent COVID-19. PBMCs, B-cell-depleted T cells, or T cells provided the cDNA or gDNA that made up the material.

Per the study methods: How many nucleated cells were present was estimated from reference gene primer amplification. The assay was immunoSEQ multiplex PCR, and TCRdb's table has in-frame clones only and misses some. V and J calls and clone size are given by that table; D and trimming were obtained from the DNA. The table lists roughly 140,000 clones, approximately 82% of them singletons. This clone was detected once. This TCR derives from a woman aged 45 to 65 with acute or convalescent COVID-19. Sequenced input: peripheral blood.

CDR3 nucleotides: TGTGCCAGCAGTCACCCCGGGACAAAGACGGTACGAGGCTACACCTTC. This sequence encodes CASSHPGTKTVRGYTF. The chain recombines TRBV6-2 or TRBV6-3 with TRBJ1-2; perhaps TRBD1 as D (6 bases). The length of the CDR3 is 16 residues. Germline-derived CDR1 and CDR2 are MNHEY and SVGEGT. The V end was cut by 5 bases, the J end by 8 bases, with 24 bases between.